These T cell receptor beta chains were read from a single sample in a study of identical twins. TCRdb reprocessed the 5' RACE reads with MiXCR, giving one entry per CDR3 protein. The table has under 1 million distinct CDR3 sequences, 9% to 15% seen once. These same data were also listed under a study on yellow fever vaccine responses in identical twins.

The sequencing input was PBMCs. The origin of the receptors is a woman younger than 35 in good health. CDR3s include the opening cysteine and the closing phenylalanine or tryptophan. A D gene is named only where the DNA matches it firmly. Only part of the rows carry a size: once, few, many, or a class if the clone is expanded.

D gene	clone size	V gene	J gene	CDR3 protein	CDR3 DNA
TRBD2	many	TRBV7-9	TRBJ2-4	CASSPPTSAGDIQYF	TGTGCCAGCAGCCCCCCGACTAGCGCGGGGGACATTCAGTACTTC
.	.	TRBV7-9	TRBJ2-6	CASSLTTASGANVLTF	TGTGCCAGCAGCTTAACGACAGCCTCTGGGGCCAACGTCCTGACTTTC
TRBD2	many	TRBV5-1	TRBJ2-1	CASSFAGGDNEQFF	TGCGCCAGCAGCTTCGCGGGAGGTGACAATGAGCAGTTCTTC
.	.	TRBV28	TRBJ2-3	CASSLGFTRGHTQYF	TGTGCCAGCAGTTTAGGTTTTACTAGGGGCCATACGCAGTATTTT
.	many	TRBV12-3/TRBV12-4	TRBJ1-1	CASSYRGVVGTEAFF	TGTGCCAGCAGTTATAGGGGGGTTGTGGGCACTGAAGCTTTCTTT
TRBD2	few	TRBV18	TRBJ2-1	CASSPVTRELYNEQFF	TGTGCCAGCTCACCGGTCACGCGGGAGCTTTACAATGAGCAGTTCTTC
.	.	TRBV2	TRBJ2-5	CASSGRETRETQYF	TGTGCCAGCAGTGGTCGGGAAACAAGGGAGACCCAGTACTTC
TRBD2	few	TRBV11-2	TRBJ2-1	CASSFRPGLADWDEQFF	TGTGCCAGCAGTTTCCGACCGGGACTAGCGGATTGGGATGAGCAGTTCTTC
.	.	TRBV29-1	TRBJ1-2	CRPGQGNYGYTF	TGCAGGCCAGGGCAGGGAAACTATGGCTACACCTTC
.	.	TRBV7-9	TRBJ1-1	CASSFSSVTEAFF	TGTGCCAGCAGCTTTAGCTCGGTCACTGAAGCTTTCTTT
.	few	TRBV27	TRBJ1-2	CASSKFLGGGYTF	TGTGCCAGCAGTAAATTTTTGGGGGGTGGCTACACCTTC
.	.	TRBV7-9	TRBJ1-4	CASDVMGGMNEKLFF	TGTGCCAGCGACGTTATGGGGGGGATGAATGAAAAACTGTTTTTT
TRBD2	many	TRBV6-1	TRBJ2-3	CASRGGRMADTQYF	TGTGCCAGCAGAGGCGGGAGAATGGCAGATACGCAGTATTTT
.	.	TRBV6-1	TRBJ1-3	CASRAPSGNTIYF	TGTGCCAGCAGGGCTCCCTCTGGAAACACCATATATTTT
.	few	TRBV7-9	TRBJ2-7	CASSLTGGIYEQYF	TGTGCCAGCAGCTTAACCGGGGGAATCTACGAGCAGTACTTC
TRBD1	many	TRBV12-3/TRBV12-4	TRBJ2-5	CASRQTGTANQETQYF	TGTGCCAGCAGACAGACCGGGACAGCCAACCAAGAGACCCAGTACTTC
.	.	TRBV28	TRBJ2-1	CASSLLVVKRRTYNEQFF	TGTGCCAGCAGTTTGTTGGTGGTAAAAAGAAGAACCTACAATGAGCAGTTCTTC
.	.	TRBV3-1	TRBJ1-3	CASSQVGSHSGNTIYF	TGTGCCAGCAGCCAAGTTGGCTCCCACTCTGGAAACACCATATATTTT
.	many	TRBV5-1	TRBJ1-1	CASSLGFTTDLNTEAFF	TGCGCCAGCAGCTTGGGGTTCACGACAGATTTGAACACTGAAGCTTTCTTT
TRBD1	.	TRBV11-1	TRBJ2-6	CASSPRQGATTGANVLTF	TGTGCCAGCAGCCCTCGACAGGGGGCGACTACTGGGGCCAACGTCCTGACTTTC
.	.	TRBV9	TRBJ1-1	CASSPLTGVRTEAFF	TGTGCCAGCAGCCCCCTGACGGGAGTGCGGACTGAAGCTTTCTTT
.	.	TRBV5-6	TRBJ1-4	CASSLISTFGDSYYEKLFF	TGTGCCAGCAGCTTGATTTCAACGTTCGGAGACAGTTATTATGAAAAACTGTTTTTT
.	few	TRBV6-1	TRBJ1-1	CASNEKPGLRTEAFF	TGTGCCAGCAACGAAAAACCGGGACTTCGAACTGAAGCTTTCTTT
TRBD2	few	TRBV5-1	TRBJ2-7	CASSSRPGLVAYEQYF	TGCGCCAGCAGCTCTCGGCCGGGACTAGTTGCCTACGAGCAGTACTTC
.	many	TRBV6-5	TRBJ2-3	CASSYGQNTDTQYF	TGTGCCAGCAGTTACGGGCAGAACACAGATACGCAGTATTTT
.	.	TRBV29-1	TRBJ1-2	CSAPLTVGYGYTF	TGCAGCGCACCACTCACGGTTGGATATGGCTACACCTTC
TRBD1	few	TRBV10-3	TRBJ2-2	CAITGTGAGELFF	TGTGCCATCACCGGGACAGGTGCCGGGGAGCTGTTTTTT
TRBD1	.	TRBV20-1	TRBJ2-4	CSASPLLGTGGPGAKNIQYF	TGCAGTGCTAGTCCCCTCTTGGGGACAGGGGGGCCTGGGGCCAAAAACATTCAGTACTTC
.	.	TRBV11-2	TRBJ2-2	CASSLEAIGELFF	TGTGCCAGCAGCTTAGAAGCAATCGGGGAGCTGTTTTTT
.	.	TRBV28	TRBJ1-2	CASSFVNYGYTF	TGTGCCAGCAGTTTCGTGAACTATGGCTACACCTTC
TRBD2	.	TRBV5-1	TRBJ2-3	CASSWSGTSGTTDTQYF	TGCGCCAGCAGCTGGAGCGGGACTAGCGGGACGACAGATACGCAGTATTTT
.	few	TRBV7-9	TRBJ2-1	CASSLQRRAGGGNEQFF	TGTGCCAGCAGTCTCCAACGTCGCGCTGGGGGTGGCAATGAGCAGTTCTTC
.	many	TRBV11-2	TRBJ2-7	CASSLVTQGGFYEQYF	TGTGCCAGCAGCTTAGTGACCCAGGGAGGCTTCTACGAGCAGTACTTC
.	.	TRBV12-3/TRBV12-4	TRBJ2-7	CASSETGTGTYEQYF	TGTGCCAGCAGCGAAACCGGGACTGGGACCTACGAGCAGTACTTC
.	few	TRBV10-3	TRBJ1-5	CAISESFGQLNSNQPQHF	TGTGCCATCAGTGAATCCTTTGGACAGCTTAATAGCAATCAGCCCCAGCATTTT
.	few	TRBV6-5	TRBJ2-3	CASSSPAPGSDTQYF	TGTGCCAGCAGTTCTCCGGCGCCTGGGTCAGATACGCAGTATTTT
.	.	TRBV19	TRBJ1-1	CASTPRTKNTEAFF	TGTGCCAGTACCCCCCGGACAAAGAACACTGAAGCTTTCTTT
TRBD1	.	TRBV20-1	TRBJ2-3	CSARADAGQGVSDTQYF	TGCAGTGCTAGAGCCGACGCGGGACAGGGGGTTTCGGATACGCAGTATTTT
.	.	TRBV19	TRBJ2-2	CASRLAPLAGELFF	TGTGCCAGTAGGCTAGCCCCCTTGGCCGGGGAGCTGTTTTTT
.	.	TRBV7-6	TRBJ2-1	CASSLSDFTYNEQFF	TGTGCCAGCAGCTTAAGTGACTTCACCTACAATGAGCAGTTCTTC
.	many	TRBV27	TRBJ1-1	CASSTYSGGSAEAFF	TGTGCCAGCAGTACCTACTCTGGGGGTTCAGCTGAAGCTTTCTTT
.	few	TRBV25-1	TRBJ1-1	CASRPRGVRGTEAFF	TGTGCCAGCAGACCGAGGGGAGTTCGAGGCACTGAAGCTTTCTTT
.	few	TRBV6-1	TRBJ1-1	CASSEERDTEAFF	TGTGCCAGCAGTGAAGAACGGGACACTGAAGCTTTCTTT
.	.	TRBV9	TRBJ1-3	CASSPVGGSGNTIYF	TGTGCCAGCAGCCCAGTTGGGGGTAGTGGAAACACCATATATTTT
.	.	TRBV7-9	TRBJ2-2	CASSLEGSFTGELFF	TGTGCCAGCAGCTTAGAGGGGAGTTTCACCGGGGAGCTGTTTTTT
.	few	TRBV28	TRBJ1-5	CASSGTPRQPQHF	TGTGCCAGCAGTGGGACCCCGCGGCAGCCCCAGCATTTT
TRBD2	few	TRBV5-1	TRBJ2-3	CASSGGLSGGTDTQYF	TGCGCCAGCAGCGGGGGCCTTAGCGGGGGGACAGATACGCAGTATTTT
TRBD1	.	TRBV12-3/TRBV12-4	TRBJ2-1	CASSLKGQQSSYNEQFF	TGTGCCAGCAGTTTAAAGGGACAGCAATCCTCCTACAATGAGCAGTTCTTC
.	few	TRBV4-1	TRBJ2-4	CASSQSPQARTQNIQYF	TGCGCCAGCAGCCAAAGCCCGCAGGCCCGAACACAAAACATTCAGTACTTC
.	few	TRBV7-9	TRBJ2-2	CASSFAEGRAGELFF	TGTGCCAGCAGCTTTGCGGAGGGGAGAGCCGGGGAGCTGTTTTTT
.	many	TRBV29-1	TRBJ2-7	CSVDGGLGYEQYF	TGCAGCGTTGATGGGGGGCTAGGGTACGAGCAGTACTTC
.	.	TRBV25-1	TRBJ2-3	CASSDGRITDTQYF	TGTGCCAGCAGCGATGGACGGATCACAGATACGCAGTATTTT
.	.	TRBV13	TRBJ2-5	CASSLSRYLQETQYF	TGTGCCAGCAGCTTATCGCGATACCTTCAAGAGACCCAGTACTTC
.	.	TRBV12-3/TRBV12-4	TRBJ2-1	CASSQEGGSNNEQFF	TGTGCCAGCAGCCAGGAGGGTGGGAGTAACAATGAGCAGTTCTTC
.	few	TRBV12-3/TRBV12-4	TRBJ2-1	CASNPGTYNEQFF	TGTGCCAGCAATCCCGGGACTTACAATGAGCAGTTCTTC
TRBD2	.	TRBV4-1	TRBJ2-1	CASSQSSGGVYNEQFF	TGCGCCAGCAGCCAGTCTAGCGGGGGGGTCTACAATGAGCAGTTCTTC
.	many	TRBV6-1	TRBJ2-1	CASRTPGKHNEQFF	TGTGCCAGCAGAACCCCCGGGAAGCACAATGAGCAGTTCTTC
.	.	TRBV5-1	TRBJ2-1	CASKVWGPYNEQFF	TGCGCCAGCAAGGTGTGGGGGCCCTATAATGAGCAGTTCTTC
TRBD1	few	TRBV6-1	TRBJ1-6	CASSREGTAIYNSPLHF	TGTGCCAGCAGTCGAGAAGGGACAGCTATCTATAATTCACCCCTCCACTTT